This section outlines one T cell receptor beta chain sequence together with its context. Its antigen is not identified. FACS sorted CD4+ or CD8+ T cells into CD45RA+ naive and CD45RO+ memory. CDR3 size: 16 residues. The V gene's germline CDR1 is SGHKS and CDR2 YYEKEE (reference sequence). V shed 0 bases and J shed 7 bases, with 16 bases lying between them. This sample is part of a study of regulatory dendritic cells for organ transplantation. Produced via immunoSEQ multiplex PCR; TCRdb's table is partial and in-frame only. The top ten clones hold roughly 0.4% of a sample with 25,000 to 35,000 clones, approximately 82% of them seen once. General observations from the study: Alloreactive memory CD8+ T cell pools varied considerably between individuals. Mature dendritic cells appeared to drive more memory CD8+ clonal expansion than regulatory ones.

Sequenced sample: naive CD8+ T cells from blood. Documented subset: CD45RA+ naive T cells. The source of this sequence is a human donor in good health. The rearrangement joins TRBV5-5 to TRBJ1-4, with unresolved D. The CDR3 reads CASSLEATRRVEKLFF. CDR3 nucleotide sequence: TGTGCCAGCAGCTTGGAGGCGACCAGGCGGGTTGAAAAACTGTTTTTT.